This T cell receptor beta chain appears in the sequencing data of a study of monozygotic twins with inflammatory bowel disease. Findings of the study overall: Varying immunosuppressive regimens may have increased patient repertoire variability. Repertoire similarity did not separate concordant from discordant twins, possibly from limited power.

The germline CDR1 and CDR2 sequences are LGHDT and YNNKEL (reference sequence). The CDR3 has 14 amino acids. UMIs containing a 6-nucleotide sample barcode were added via template switching. With the 5' RACE reads reprocessed, TCRdb shows one record per CDR3 protein and no DNA. This sample's table reports about 170,000 distinct CDR3 sequences. Blood samples measuring around 2.4 ml were taken per donor. Remarks on this clonotype: Its antigen is still unknown.

The specimen was blood. V is TRBV3-1 and J is TRBJ2-2. This receptor was identified in a human donor with ulcerative colitis or Crohn's disease, or a healthy co-twin of an affected twin (not recorded which). The CDR3 protein is CASSPLVGTGELFF.